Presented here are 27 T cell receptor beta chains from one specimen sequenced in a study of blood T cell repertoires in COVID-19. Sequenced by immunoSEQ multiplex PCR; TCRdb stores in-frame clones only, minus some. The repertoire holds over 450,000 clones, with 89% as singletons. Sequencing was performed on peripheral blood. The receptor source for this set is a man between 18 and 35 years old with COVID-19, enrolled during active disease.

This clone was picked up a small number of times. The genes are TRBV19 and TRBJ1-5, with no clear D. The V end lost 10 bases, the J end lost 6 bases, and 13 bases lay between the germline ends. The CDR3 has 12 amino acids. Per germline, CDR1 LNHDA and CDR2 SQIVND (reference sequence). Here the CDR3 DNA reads TGTGCCACGACCGACTACAGTCAGCCCCAGCATTTT. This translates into CATTDYSQPQHF.

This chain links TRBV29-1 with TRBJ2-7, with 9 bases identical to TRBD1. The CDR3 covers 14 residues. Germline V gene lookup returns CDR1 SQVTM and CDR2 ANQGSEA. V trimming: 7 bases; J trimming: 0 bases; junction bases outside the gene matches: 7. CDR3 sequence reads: CSAVTGGVSYEQYF. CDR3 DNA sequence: TGCAGCGCTGTGACAGGGGGGGTCTCCTACGAGCAGTACTTC.

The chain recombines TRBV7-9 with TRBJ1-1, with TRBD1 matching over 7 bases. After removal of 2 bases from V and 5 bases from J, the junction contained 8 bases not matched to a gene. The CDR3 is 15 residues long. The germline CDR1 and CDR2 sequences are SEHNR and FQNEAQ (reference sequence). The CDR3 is CASSLPEGGRTEAFF. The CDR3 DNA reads TGTGCCAGCAGCTTACCCGAAGGGGGCAGAACTGAAGCTTTCTTT.

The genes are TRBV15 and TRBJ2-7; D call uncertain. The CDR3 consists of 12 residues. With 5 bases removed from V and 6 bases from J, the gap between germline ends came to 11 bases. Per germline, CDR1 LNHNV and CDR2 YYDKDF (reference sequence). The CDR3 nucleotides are TGTGCCACCAGCTATCGTAGCCGCGAGCAGTACTTC. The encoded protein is CATSYRSREQYF.

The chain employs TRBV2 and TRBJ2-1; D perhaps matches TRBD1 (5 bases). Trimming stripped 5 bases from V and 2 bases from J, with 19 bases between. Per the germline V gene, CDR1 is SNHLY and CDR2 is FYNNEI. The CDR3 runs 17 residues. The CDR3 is CASSFPDRTKTYNEQFF. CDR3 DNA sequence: TGTGCCAGCAGTTTCCCTGACAGAACGAAAACCTACAATGAGCAGTTCTTC. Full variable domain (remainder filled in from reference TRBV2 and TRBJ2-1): EPEVTQTPSHQVTQMGQEVILRCVPISNHLYFYWYRQILGQKVEFLVSFYNNEISEKSEIFDDQFSVERPDGSNFTLKIRSTKLEDSAMYFCASSFPDRTKTYNEQFFGPGTRLTVL.

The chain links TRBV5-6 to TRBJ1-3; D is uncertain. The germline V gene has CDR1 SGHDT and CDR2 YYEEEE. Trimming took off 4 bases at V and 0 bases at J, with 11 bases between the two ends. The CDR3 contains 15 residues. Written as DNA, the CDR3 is TGTGCCAGCAGCCCGACACCGAGCTCTGGAAACACCATATATTTT. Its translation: CASSPTPSSGNTIYF.

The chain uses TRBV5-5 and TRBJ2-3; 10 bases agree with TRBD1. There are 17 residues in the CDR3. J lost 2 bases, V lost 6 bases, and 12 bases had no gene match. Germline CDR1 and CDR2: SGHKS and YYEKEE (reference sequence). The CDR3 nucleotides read TGTGCCAGCACCCGGGGACAGGGGCCACAAAACACAGATACGCAGTATTTT. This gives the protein CASTRGQGPQNTDTQYF.

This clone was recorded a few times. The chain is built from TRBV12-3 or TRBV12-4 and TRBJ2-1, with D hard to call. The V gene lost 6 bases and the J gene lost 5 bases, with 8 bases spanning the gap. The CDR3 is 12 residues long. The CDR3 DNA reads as TGTGCCAGCAGCCCGGAGAACAATGAGCAGTTCTTC. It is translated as CASSPENNEQFF.

In DNA form, the CDR3 reads TGTGCCAGCAGCTTGGGAGGGATGGGCTACGAGCAGTACTTC. It is translated as CASSLGGMGYEQYF. The gene calls are TRBV5-6 and TRBJ2-7, with D possibly matching TRBD2 (5 bases). Trimming took off 0 bases at V and 3 bases at J, with 10 bases between the two ends. The CDR3 spans 14 residues. Per germline, CDR1 SGHDT and CDR2 YYEEEE.

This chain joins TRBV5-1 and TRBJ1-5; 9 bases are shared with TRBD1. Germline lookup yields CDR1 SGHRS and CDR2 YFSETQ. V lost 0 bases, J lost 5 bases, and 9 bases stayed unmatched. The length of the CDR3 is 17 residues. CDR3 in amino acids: CASSLGTTGGRDQPQHF. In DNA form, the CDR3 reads TGCGCCAGCAGCTTGGGTACTACAGGGGGCAGGGATCAGCCCCAGCATTTT.

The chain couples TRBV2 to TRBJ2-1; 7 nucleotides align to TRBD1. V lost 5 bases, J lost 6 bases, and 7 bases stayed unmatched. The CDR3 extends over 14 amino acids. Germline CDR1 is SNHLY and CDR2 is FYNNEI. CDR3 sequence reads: CASSKSGTVNEQFF. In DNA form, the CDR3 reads TGTGCCAGCAGTAAATCCGGGACAGTCAATGAGCAGTTCTTC.

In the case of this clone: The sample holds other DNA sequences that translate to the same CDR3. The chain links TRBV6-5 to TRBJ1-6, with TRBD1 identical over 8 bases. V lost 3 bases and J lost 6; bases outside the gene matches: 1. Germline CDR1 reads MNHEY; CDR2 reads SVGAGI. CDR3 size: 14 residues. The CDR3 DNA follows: TGTGCCAGCAGTTATGACAGGGGTAATTCACCCCTCCACTTT. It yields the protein CASSYDRGNSPLHF.

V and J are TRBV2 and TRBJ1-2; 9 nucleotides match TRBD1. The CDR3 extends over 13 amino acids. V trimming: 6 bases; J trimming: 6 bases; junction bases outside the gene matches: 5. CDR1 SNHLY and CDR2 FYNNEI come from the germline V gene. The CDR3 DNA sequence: TGTGCCAGCAGCGGAGACAGGGGGGATGGCTACACCTTC. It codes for CASSGDRGDGYTF.

DNA of the CDR3: TGCGCCAGCAGCATTAGCGGTCCGAACACCGGGGAGCTGTTTTTT. Translation: CASSISGPNTGELFF. This sequence joins TRBV5-1 and TRBJ2-2, with a possible D match to TRBD2 (6 bases). This CDR3 is built from 15 residues. CDR1 SGHRS and CDR2 YFSETQ come from the germline V gene. The V end was cut by 4 bases, the J end by 0 bases, with 10 bases between.

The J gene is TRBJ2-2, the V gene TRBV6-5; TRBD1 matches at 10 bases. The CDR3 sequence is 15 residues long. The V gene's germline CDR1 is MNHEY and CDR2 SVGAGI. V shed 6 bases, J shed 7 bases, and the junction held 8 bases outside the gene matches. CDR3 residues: CASRPTTGGVGELFF. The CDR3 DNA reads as TGTGCCAGCAGGCCGACGACAGGGGGCGTCGGGGAGCTGTTTTTT.

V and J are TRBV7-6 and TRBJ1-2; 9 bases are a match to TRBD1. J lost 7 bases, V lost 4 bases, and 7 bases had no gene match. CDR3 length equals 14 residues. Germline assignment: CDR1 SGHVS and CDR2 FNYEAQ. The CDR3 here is CASSSTGGDSGYTF. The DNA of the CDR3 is TGTGCCAGCAGCTCTACAGGGGGCGACAGTGGCTACACCTTC.

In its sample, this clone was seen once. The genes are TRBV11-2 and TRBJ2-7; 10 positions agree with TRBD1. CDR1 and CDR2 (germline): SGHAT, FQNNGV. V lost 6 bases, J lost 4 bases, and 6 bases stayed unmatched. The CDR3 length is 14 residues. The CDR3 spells CASRLGQGWYEQYF. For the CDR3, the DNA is TGTGCCAGCAGGCTGGGACAGGGGTGGTACGAGCAGTACTTC.

CDR3 residues: CASSYSRGIEKLFF. CDR3 sequence (DNA): TGTGCCAGCAGTTACTCAAGGGGAATTGAAAAACTGTTTTTT. The chain recombines TRBV6-6 with TRBJ1-4; TRBD1 might be the D (5 bases). Germline values: CDR1 MNHNY, CDR2 SVGAGI (reference sequence). The CDR3 has 14 amino acids. Trimming took 0 bases from V and 7 from J, leaving 9 bases between them.

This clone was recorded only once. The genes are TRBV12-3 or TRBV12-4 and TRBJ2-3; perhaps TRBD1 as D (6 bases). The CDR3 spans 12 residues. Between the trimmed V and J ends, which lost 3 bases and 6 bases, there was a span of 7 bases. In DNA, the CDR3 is TGTGCCAGCAGTTTCACAGGGGATACGCAGTATTTT. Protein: CASSFTGDTQYF.

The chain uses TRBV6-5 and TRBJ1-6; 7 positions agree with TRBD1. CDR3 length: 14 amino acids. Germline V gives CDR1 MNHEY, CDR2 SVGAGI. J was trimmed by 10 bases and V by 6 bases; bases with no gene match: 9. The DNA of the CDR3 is TGTGCCAGCAGCCGCACAGGGGCCCAATCACCCCTCCACTTT. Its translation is CASSRTGAQSPLHF.

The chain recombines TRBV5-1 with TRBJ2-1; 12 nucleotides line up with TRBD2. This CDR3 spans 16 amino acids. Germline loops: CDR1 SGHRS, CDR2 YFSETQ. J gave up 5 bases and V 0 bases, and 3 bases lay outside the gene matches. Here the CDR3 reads CASSLALAGGHNEQFF. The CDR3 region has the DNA TGCGCCAGCAGCTTGGCTCTAGCGGGAGGGCACAATGAGCAGTTCTTC.

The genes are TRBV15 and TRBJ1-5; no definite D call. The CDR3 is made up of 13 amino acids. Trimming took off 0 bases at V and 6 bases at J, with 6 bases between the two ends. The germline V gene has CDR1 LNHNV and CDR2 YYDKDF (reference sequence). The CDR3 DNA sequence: TGTGCCACCAGCAGAGATGTGAGTCAGCCCCAGCATTTT. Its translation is CATSRDVSQPQHF.

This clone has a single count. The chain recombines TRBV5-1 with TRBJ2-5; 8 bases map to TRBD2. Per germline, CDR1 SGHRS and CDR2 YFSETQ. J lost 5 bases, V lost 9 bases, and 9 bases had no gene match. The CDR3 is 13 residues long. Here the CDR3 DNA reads TGCGCCACCGCGGGAGGAGCGGGGGAGACCCAGTACTTC. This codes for CATAGGAGETQYF.

CDR3 amino acids: CATSRVQRQETQYF. As DNA, the CDR3 is TGTGCCACCAGCAGAGTTCAGAGGCAAGAGACCCAGTACTTC. The V gene is TRBV15, the J gene TRBJ2-5; no reliable D call. The CDR3 length is 14 residues. Germline V gives CDR1 LNHNV, CDR2 YYDKDF (reference sequence). The ends were cut back, 1 base at V and 2 bases at J, with 8 bases in the middle.

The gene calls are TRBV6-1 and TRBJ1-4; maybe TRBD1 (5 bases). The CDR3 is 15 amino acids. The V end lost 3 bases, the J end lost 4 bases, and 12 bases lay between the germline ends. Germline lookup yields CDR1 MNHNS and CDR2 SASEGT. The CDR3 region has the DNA TGTGCCAGCAGTGATGGAGTGGGGGGTAATGAAAAACTGTTTTTT. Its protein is CASSDGVGGNEKLFF.

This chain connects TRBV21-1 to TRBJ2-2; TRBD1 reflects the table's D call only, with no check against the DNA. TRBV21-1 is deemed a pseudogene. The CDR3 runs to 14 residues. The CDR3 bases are TGTGCCAGACCTGACAGGGTGAACACCGGGGAGCTGTTTTTT. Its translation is CARPDRVNTGELFF.

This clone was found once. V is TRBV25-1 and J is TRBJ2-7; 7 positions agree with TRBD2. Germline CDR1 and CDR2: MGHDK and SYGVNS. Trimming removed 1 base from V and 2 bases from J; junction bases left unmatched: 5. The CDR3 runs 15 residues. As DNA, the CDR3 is TGTGCCAGCAGTGAATCCTCCGGACTAGCCTACGAGCAGTACTTC. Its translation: CASSESSGLAYEQYF.